Listed below are T cell receptor beta chains from one sample, sequenced in a study of control samples from healthy donors and cancer patients. Some clones are missing from TCRdb's copy, which holds only in-frame ones; the method was immunoSEQ multiplex PCR. In the table there are roughly 160,000 clones, around 88% of which are singletons. Source material: blood. Receptors originate from a woman aged 30 to 39 in good health. Both conserved end residues are part of each CDR3. The D gene is left open where the match is weak. Clone sizes are given selectively: once, few, many, or a class where the clone is expanded.

D gene	CDR3 length	V gene	J gene	clone size	CDR3 DNA	CDR3 protein
TRBD1	14	TRBV7-8	TRBJ2-5	once	TGTGCCAGCAGCCAAAGGACAGGCCAAGAGACCCAGTACTTC	CASSQRTGQETQYF
NA	18	TRBV12-5	TRBJ2-1	NA	TGTGCTAGTGGTTTGACAAATTCGGGCAGGGGGGATATAAATGAGCAGTTCTTC	CASGLTNSGRGDINEQFF
NA	12	TRBV7-9	TRBJ2-3	NA	TGTGCCAGCAGTATCAAGGCAGATACGCAGTATTTT	CASSIKADTQYF
NA	12	TRBV7-9	TRBJ2-5	NA	TGTGCCAGCAGCTTTAGCCAAGAGACCCAGTACTTC	CASSFSQETQYF
TRBD1	14	TRBV6-5	TRBJ1-1	NA	TGTGCCAGCAGACTGGGACAGATGAACACTGAAGCTTTCTTT	CASRLGQMNTEAFF
NA	15	TRBV11-3	TRBJ2-3	NA	TGTGCCAGCAGCTTGGGGGGGCTGGAAACAGATACGCAGTATTTT	CASSLGGLETDTQYF
NA	16	TRBV18	TRBJ1-2	NA	TGTGCCAGCTCACCATGGGCACCGTCCCACTACTATGGCTACACCTTC	CASSPWAPSHYYGYTF
TRBD2	13	TRBV2	TRBJ2-1	NA	TGTGCCGGAGGACTAGCGGGAGTCGGTGAGCAGTTCTTC	CAGGLAGVGEQFF
TRBD1	14	TRBV7-8	TRBJ1-2	NA	TGTGCCAGCAGCTTCCCGGACAGGGCCTATGGCTACACCTTC	CASSFPDRAYGYTF
NA	15	TRBV6-1	TRBJ2-5	NA	TGTGCCAGCAGTGAAGAAATACGGGTGGGGGAGACCCAGTACTTC	CASSEEIRVGETQYF
TRBD2	15	TRBV5-4	TRBJ2-3	few	TGTGCCAGCAGCTTTATAGCGGGGGGCACAGATACGCAGTATTTT	CASSFIAGGTDTQYF
TRBD2	16	TRBV11-2	TRBJ2-5	NA	TGTGCCAGCAGCTACCCGGGACTAGCGGGAGAAGAGACCCAGTACTTC	CASSYPGLAGEETQYF
NA	17	TRBV7-8	TRBJ1-5	once	TGTGCCAGCAGCTTAGGCGGTCTGGGGTGGACCAATCAGCCCCAGCATTTT	CASSLGGLGWTNQPQHF
NA	15	TRBV10-3	TRBJ2-3	once	TGTGCCATCAGTTTAGCGGATTTTAGCACAGATACGCAGTATTTT	CAISLADFSTDTQYF
NA	16	TRBV5-6	TRBJ1-4	NA	TGTGCCAGCAGCTTGGAACAGAAGAGGACTAATGAAAAACTGTTTTTT	CASSLEQKRTNEKLFF
NA	16	TRBV9	TRBJ1-5	NA	TGTGCCAGCAGCGGGGACCCGCGGGGGGGCCATCAGCCCCAGCATTTT	CASSGDPRGGHQPQHF
NA	16	TRBV15	TRBJ2-1	NA	TGTGCCACCAGTTGGACGACATCGAGCTCCTACAATGAGCAGTTCTTC	CATSWTTSSSYNEQFF
NA	14	TRBV9	TRBJ1-2	NA	TGTGCCAGCAGCGTAGGGGGAGGGCCATATGGCTACACCTTC	CASSVGGGPYGYTF
NA	14	TRBV5-1	TRBJ2-2	NA	TGCGCCAGCAGCTCCCGCAGGGGCCCCGGGGAGCTGTTTTTT	CASSSRRGPGELFF
TRBD1	14	TRBV7-9	TRBJ1-2	NA	TGTGCCAGCACTATGACAGGGACCAACTATGGCTACACCTTC	CASTMTGTNYGYTF
TRBD1	14	TRBV19	TRBJ1-2	NA	TGTGCCAGTAGTAGTTATCAGGGGGGAGAAGGCTACACCTTC	CASSSYQGGEGYTF
NA	15	TRBV5-4	TRBJ2-1	NA	TGTGCCAGCAGCCCGCCATCGGGACGTCGAAATGAGCAGTTCTTC	CASSPPSGRRNEQFF
NA	13	TRBV27	TRBJ1-4	NA	TGTGCCAGCAGTTTCCGACATAATGAAAAACTGTTTTTT	CASSFRHNEKLFF
NA	14	TRBV6-5	TRBJ1-4	NA	TGTGCCAGCAGTTACTCGGTAGGGGACTCACAACTGTTTTTT	CASSYSVGDSQLFF
TRBD1	16	TRBV11-2	TRBJ1-1	NA	TGTGCCAGCAGCTCAGCCCCGACAGGGGCGAACACTGAAGCTTTCTTT	CASSSAPTGANTEAFF
NA	14	TRBV4-1	TRBJ1-5	NA	TGCGCCAGCAGCCAAGTGGGGGGTGCCCAGCCCCAGCATTTT	CASSQVGGAQPQHF
NA	15	TRBV3-1/TRBV3-2	TRBJ2-1	NA	TGTGCCAGCAGCCAACCCGGGACCATATACAATGAGCAGTTCTTC	CASSQPGTIYNEQFF
NA	14	TRBV2	TRBJ2-3	NA	TGTGCCAGCAAGATTAGGGGGGTCGTAGATACGCAGTATTTT	CASKIRGVVDTQYF
TRBD2	17	TRBV5-6	TRBJ2-2	NA	TGTGCCAGCAGCCTATGGACTAGCGGGTACCCCGCCAGGGAGCTGTTTTTT	CASSLWTSGYPARELFF
NA	13	TRBV27	TRBJ2-5	NA	TGTGCCAGCAGTTTCTGGGGGAGGGAGACCCAGTACTTC	CASSFWGRETQYF
NA	13	TRBV18	TRBJ2-3	NA	TGTGCCAGCTCACCGGGGCCCACAGATACGCAGTATTTT	CASSPGPTDTQYF
NA	16	TRBV6-5	TRBJ2-6	NA	TGTGCCAGCAGTTACTCGATGTTCTCTGGGGCCAACGTCCTGACTTTC	CASSYSMFSGANVLTF
NA	16	TRBV9	TRBJ1-4	NA	TGTGCCAGCAGCGTAGAGGACACCGCAACTAATGAAAAACTGTTTTTT	CASSVEDTATNEKLFF
NA	14	TRBV6-5	TRBJ2-3	NA	TGTGCCAGCAGTTACTCCAGGAGCACAGATACGCAGTATTTT	CASSYSRSTDTQYF
NA	14	TRBV5-1	TRBJ2-1	NA	TGCGCCGGGTGGGGCTTCGGGTCCTACAATGAGCAGTTCTTC	CAGWGFGSYNEQFF
TRBD1	14	TRBV4-1	TRBJ1-2	NA	TGCGCCAGCAGCCATACCACAGGACAGGGTGGCTACACCTTC	CASSHTTGQGGYTF
NA	15	TRBV5-5	TRBJ2-3	NA	TGTGCCAGCAGCCCGACGACCCGACCCACAGATACGCAGTATTTT	CASSPTTRPTDTQYF
NA	14	TRBV28	TRBJ1-3	NA	TGTGCCAGCAGACATACAGGGAACGGAAACACCATATATTTT	CASRHTGNGNTIYF
NA	13	TRBV30	TRBJ2-4	once	TGTGCCTGGAGTGTGGACCTACGCAACATTCAGTACTTC	CAWSVDLRNIQYF
TRBD2	16	TRBV11-1	TRBJ2-3	NA	TGTGCCAGCAGCTCTTTTAGCGGGGCTAGCACAGATACGCAGTATTTT	CASSSFSGASTDTQYF
TRBD2	16	TRBV13	TRBJ2-1	NA	TGTGCCAGCAGCTTAGGTGGCGGGGGGGCCCTGGGAGTGCAGTTCTTC	CASSLGGGGALGVQFF
NA	16	TRBV6-2/TRBV6-3	TRBJ2-5	NA	TGTGCCAGCAGCCTCGAGCCCCGGGGATCTAAAGAGACCCAGTACTTC	CASSLEPRGSKETQYF
TRBD1	16	TRBV5-1	TRBJ1-6	NA	TGCGCCAGCAGCTCAGCGCGGACAGGGTATAATTCACCCCTCCACTTT	CASSSARTGYNSPLHF
NA	13	TRBV19	TRBJ2-2	NA	TGTGCCAGTAGTATTAAGGGTACCGGGGAGCTGTTTTTT	CASSIKGTGELFF
NA	17	TRBV4-2	TRBJ1-5	few	TGTGCCAGCAGCCAAGAGGTTACAGTTTATAGCAATCAGCCCCAGCATTTT	CASSQEVTVYSNQPQHF
TRBD2	16	TRBV7-9	TRBJ2-3	NA	TGTGCCAGCAGCTTAGGCCTTGGGGGGGGCACAGATACGCAGTATTTT	CASSLGLGGGTDTQYF
TRBD1	18	TRBV6-1	TRBJ1-1	NA	TGTGCCAGCAGTGAATTAAGGACAGGGGGGGGACGGGGCACTGAAGCTTTCTTT	CASSELRTGGGRGTEAFF
TRBD1	13	TRBV2	TRBJ1-2	NA	TGTGCCAGCAGTGCCATAACAGGGGAGGGCTACACCTTC	CASSAITGEGYTF
TRBD2	16	TRBV30	TRBJ2-1	NA	TGTGCCTGGAGTGTCCTTAAAACTAGCGGGGGTAATGAGCAGTTCTTC	CAWSVLKTSGGNEQFF
NA	14	TRBV6-6	TRBJ2-6	once	TGTGCCAGCAGGTCCCCCGCTGGGGCCAACGTCCTGACTTTC	CASRSPAGANVLTF
NA	15	TRBV2	TRBJ1-6	NA	TGTGCCAGCAGGGACACTAGCTCCTATAATTCACCCCTCCACTTT	CASRDTSSYNSPLHF
NA	13	TRBV28	TRBJ2-7	NA	TGTGCCAGCAGTCCCATGGGCTCCTACGAGCAGTACTTC	CASSPMGSYEQYF
TRBD1	16	TRBV6-6	TRBJ1-5	NA	TGTGCCAGCAGTCGAGGGACAGGCTTACCCGATCAGCCCCAGCATTTT	CASSRGTGLPDQPQHF
TRBD1	14	TRBV9	TRBJ2-5	NA	TGTGCCAGCAGCTTGGGACAGGTCGTAGAGACCCAGTACTTC	CASSLGQVVETQYF